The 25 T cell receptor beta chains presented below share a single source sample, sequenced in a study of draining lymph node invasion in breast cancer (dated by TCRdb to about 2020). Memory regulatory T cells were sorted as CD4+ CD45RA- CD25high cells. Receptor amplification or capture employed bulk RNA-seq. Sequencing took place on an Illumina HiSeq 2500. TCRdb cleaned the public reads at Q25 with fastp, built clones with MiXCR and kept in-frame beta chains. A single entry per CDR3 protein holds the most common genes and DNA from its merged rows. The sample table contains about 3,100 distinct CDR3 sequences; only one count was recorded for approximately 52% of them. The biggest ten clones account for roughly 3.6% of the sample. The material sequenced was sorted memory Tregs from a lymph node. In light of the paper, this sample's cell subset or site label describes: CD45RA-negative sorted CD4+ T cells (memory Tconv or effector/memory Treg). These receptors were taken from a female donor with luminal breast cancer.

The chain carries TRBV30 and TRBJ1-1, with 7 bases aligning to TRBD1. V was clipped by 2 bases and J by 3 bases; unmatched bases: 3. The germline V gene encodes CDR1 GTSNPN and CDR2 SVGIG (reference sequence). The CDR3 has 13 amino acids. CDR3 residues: CAWSRDSYTEAFF. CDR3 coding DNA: TGTGCCTGGAGTAGGGACAGTTACACTGAAGCTTTCTTT.

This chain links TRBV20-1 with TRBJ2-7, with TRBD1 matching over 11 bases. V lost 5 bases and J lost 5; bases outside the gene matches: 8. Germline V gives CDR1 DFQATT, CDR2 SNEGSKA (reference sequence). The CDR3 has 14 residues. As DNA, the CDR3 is TGCAGTGCTTTGGACAGGGGGCGCGTCAACGAGCAGTACTTC. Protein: CSALDRGRVNEQYF.

For the CDR3, the DNA is TGCGCCAGCAGCTTGTGGGAGACCGGGGAGCTGTTTTTT. It translates to CASSLWETGELFF. V usage is TRBV5-1 and J usage is TRBJ2-2; D possibly corresponds to TRBD2 (5 bases). The CDR3 totals 13 residues. Germline V gene data show CDR1 as SGHRS and CDR2 as YFSETQ. Trimming shortened V by 1 base and J by 5 bases, and 6 bases separated the two germline ends.

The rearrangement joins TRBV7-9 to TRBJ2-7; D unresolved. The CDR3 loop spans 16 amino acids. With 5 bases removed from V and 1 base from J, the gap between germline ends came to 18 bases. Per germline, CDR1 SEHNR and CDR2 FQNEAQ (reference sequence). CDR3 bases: TGTGCCAGCAGCGTTCCGACCCTTCATTCTTCCTACGAGCAGTACTTC. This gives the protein CASSVPTLHSSYEQYF.

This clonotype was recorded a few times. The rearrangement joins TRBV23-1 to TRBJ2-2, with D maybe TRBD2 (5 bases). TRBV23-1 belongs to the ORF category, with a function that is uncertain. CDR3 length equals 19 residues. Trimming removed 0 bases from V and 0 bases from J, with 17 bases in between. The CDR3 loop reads CASSQSAREEPANTGELFF. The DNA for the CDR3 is TGCGCCAGCAGTCAATCGGCCCGGGAAGAACCCGCGAACACCGGGGAGCTGTTTTTT.

The CDR3: CASSPLDGYGYTF. The CDR3 DNA reads TGTGCCAGCAGTCCCCTGGACGGATATGGCTACACCTTC. The genes are TRBV6-5 and TRBJ1-2; unclear D gene. Trimming left V 5 bases short and J 5 bases short, with 12 bases between. CDR1 MNHEY and CDR2 SVGAGI come from the germline V gene. The CDR3 has 13 amino acids.

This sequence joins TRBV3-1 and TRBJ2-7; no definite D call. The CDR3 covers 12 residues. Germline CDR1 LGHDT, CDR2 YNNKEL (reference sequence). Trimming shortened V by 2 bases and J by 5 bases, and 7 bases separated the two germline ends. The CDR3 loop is CASSQRTHEQYF. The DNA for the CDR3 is TGTGCCAGCAGCCAACGCACTCACGAGCAGTACTTC.

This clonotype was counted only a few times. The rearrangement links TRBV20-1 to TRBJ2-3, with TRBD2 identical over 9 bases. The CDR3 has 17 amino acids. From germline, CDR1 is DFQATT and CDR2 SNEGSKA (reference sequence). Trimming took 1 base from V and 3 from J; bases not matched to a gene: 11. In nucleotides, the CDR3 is TGCAGTGCTAGAGGCCCCCAGCGGGGGGATAAAACAGATACGCAGTATTTT. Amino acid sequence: CSARGPQRGDKTDTQYF.

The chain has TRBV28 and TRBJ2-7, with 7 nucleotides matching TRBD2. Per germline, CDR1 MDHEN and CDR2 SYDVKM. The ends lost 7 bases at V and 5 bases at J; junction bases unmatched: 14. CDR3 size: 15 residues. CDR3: CASIPGGFGRNEQYF. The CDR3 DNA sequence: TGTGCCAGCATTCCCGGGGGGTTTGGGAGGAACGAGCAGTACTTC.

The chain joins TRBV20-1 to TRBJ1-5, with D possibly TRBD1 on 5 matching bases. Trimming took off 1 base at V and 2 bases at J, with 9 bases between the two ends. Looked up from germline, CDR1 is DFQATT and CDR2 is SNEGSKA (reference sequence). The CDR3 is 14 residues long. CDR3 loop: CSARVREGNQPQHF. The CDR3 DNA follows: TGCAGTGCTAGAGTCAGGGAGGGCAATCAGCCCCAGCATTTT.

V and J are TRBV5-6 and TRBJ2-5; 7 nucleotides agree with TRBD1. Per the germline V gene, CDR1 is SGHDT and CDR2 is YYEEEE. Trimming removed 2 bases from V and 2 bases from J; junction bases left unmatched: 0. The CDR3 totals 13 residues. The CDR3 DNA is TGTGCCAGCAGCTTCAGGGGGCAAGAGACCCAGTACTTC. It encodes CASSFRGQETQYF.

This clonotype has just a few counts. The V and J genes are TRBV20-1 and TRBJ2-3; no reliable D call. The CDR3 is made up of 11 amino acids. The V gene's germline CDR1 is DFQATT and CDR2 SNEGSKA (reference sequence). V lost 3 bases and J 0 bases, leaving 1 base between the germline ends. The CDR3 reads CSARSTDTQYF. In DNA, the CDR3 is TGCAGTGCTAGGAGCACAGATACGCAGTATTTT.

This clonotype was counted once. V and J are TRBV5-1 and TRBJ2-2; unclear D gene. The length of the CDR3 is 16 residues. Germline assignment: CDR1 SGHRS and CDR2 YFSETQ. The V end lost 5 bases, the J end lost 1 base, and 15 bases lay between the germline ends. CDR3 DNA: TGCGCCAGCAGTTACGACGCAGGCGTGAACACCGGGGAGCTGTTTTTT. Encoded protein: CASSYDAGVNTGELFF.

The CDR3 sequence: CASSVAIPAEKLFF. The CDR3 DNA follows: TGTGCCAGCAGCGTAGCAATCCCCGCCGAAAAACTGTTTTTT. This sequence joins TRBV9 and TRBJ1-4, with unresolved D. Germline CDR1 reads SGDLS; CDR2 reads YYNGEE. The CDR3 is 14 amino acids. Between the trimmed V and J ends, which lost 0 bases and 8 bases, there was a span of 11 bases. Together with reference TRBV9 and TRBJ1-4, the CDR3 gives the full variable domain: DSGVTQTPKHLITATGQRVTLRCSPRSGDLSVYWYQQSLDQGLQFLIQYYNGEERAKGNILERFSAQQFPDLHSELNLSSLELGDSALYFCASSVAIPAEKLFFGSGTQLSVL.

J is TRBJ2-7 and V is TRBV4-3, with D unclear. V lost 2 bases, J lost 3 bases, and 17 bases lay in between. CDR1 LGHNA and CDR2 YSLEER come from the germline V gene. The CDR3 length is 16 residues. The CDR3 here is CASSQSKTGPYYEQYF. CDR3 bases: TGCGCCAGCAGCCAATCAAAGACTGGCCCTTACTACGAGCAGTACTTC.

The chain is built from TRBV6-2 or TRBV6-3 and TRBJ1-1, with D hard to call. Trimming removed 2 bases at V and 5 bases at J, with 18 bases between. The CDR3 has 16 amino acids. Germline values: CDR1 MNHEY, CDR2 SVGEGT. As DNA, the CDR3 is TGTGCCAGCAGTTACATCGGGTACACGGTGTGGACTGAAGCTTTCTTT. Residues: CASSYIGYTVWTEAFF.

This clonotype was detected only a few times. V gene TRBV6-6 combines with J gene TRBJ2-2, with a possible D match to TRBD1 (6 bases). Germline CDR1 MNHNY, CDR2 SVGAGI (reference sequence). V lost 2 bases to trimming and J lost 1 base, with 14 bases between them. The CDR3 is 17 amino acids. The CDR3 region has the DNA TGTGCCAGCAGTTACGTAGGGGGAGTTGGGAACACCGGGGAGCTGTTTTTT. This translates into CASSYVGGVGNTGELFF.

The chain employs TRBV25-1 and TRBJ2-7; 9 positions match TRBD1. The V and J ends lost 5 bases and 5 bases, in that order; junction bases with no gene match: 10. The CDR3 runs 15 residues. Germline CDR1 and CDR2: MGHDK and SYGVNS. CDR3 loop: CASSPLGTGTNEQYF. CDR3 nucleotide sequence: TGTGCCAGCAGTCCCCTGGGGACAGGGACCAACGAGCAGTACTTC.

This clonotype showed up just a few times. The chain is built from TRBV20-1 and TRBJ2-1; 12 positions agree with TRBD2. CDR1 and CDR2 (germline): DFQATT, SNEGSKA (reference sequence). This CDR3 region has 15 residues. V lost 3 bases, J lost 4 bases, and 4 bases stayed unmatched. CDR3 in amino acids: CSASETSGGYNEQFF. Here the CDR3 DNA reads TGCAGTGCTAGCGAGACTAGCGGGGGTTACAATGAGCAGTTCTTC.

The chain's CDR3 is CASSRGQGSSQYF. As DNA, the CDR3 is TGTGCCAGCAGCCGCGGACAGGGGAGTTCCCAGTACTTC. The rearrangement links TRBV28 to TRBJ2-5; 9 nucleotides align to TRBD1. The CDR3 consists of 13 residues. In germline, CDR1 is MDHEN, CDR2 SYDVKM. Trimming at V came to 6 bases and at J to 9 bases, leaving 8 bases not matched to a gene.

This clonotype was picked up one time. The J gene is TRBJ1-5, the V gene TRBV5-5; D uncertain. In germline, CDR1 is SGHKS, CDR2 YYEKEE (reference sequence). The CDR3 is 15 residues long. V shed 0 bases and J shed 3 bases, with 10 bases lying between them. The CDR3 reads CASSLVGTANQPQHF. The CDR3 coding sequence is TGTGCCAGCAGCTTGGTAGGCACCGCCAATCAGCCCCAGCATTTT.

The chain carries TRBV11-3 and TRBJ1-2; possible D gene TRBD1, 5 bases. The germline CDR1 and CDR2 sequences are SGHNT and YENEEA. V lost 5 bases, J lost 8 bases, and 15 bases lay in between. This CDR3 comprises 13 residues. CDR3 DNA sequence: TGTGCCAGCAGCGCACCCCCCCGGGGCGGCTACACCTTC. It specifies CASSAPPRGGYTF.

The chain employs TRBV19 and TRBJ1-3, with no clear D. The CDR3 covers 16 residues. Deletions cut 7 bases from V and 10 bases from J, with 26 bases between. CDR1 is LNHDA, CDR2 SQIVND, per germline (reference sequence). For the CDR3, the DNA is TGTGCCAGTAAGGATTTCGGAGTCGGAGGTGGTTCGACCATATATTTT. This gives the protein CASKDFGVGGGSTIYF.

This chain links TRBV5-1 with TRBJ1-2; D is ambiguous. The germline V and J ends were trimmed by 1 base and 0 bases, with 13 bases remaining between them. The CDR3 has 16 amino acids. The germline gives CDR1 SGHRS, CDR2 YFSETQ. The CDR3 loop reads CASSLSGVLANYGYTF. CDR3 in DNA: TGCGCCAGCAGCTTGTCCGGGGTTCTAGCTAACTATGGCTACACCTTC.

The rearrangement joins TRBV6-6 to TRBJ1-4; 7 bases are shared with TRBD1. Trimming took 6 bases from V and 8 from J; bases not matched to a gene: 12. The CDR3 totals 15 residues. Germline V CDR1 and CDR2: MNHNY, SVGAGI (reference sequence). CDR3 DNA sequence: TGTGCCAGCAGAGAAACCGGGACAGTTTACGAAAAACTGTTTTTT. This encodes CASRETGTVYEKLFF.